Following are 24 T cell receptor beta chains from one sample sequenced in a study of shared clonotypes between healthy human individuals. Clones were read by immunoSEQ multiplex PCR, and TCRdb kept only the in-frame ones, dropping some. Of roughly 500,000 clones listed, about 82% are singletons. The sample comprised PBMCs. The receptor set was obtained from a woman in her thirties or forties in good health. Some clones in this sample may be carry-over from other donors' samples.

The J gene is TRBJ2-1, the V gene TRBV7-3, with D hard to call. Deletions cut 5 bases from V and 0 bases from J, with 11 bases between. From germline, CDR1 is SGHTA and CDR2 FQGTGA. CDR3 length equals 15 residues. The CDR3 DNA follows: TGTGCCAGCAGCCCCGACCCCAGCTCCTACAATGAGCAGTTCTTC. It encodes CASSPDPSSYNEQFF.

The chain carries TRBV9 and TRBJ1-1, with 11 bases aligning to TRBD1. The CDR3 is made up of 16 amino acids. The germline V gene encodes CDR1 SGDLS and CDR2 YYNGEE. V trimming: 2 bases; J trimming: 4 bases; junction bases outside the gene matches: 7. DNA of the CDR3: TGTGCCAGCAGCGTTTGGACAGGGGGCGTTGGCACTGAAGCTTTCTTT. Translating it yields CASSVWTGGVGTEAFF.

This chain connects TRBV29-1 to TRBJ1-4; 10 positions agree with TRBD1. The J segment lost 8 bases and the V segment lost 3 bases, leaving 18 bases of the junction unmatched. Germline V gives CDR1 SQVTM, CDR2 ANQGSEA. CDR3 size: 18 residues. The CDR3 DNA reads TGCAGCGTTGACCGACATCGGGACAGGGGTGTCCGCGGGGAAAAACTGTTTTTT. Encoded protein: CSVDRHRDRGVRGEKLFF.

This sequence joins TRBV28 and TRBJ2-7, with 9 bases fitting TRBD1. This CDR3 is 16 amino acids long. CDR1 and CDR2 from the germline V gene are MDHEN and SYDVKM. The V segment lost 3 bases and the J segment 3 bases; nucleotides outside the gene matches: 9. This CDR3 is CASSFPPGQGIYEQYF. CDR3 sequence (DNA): TGTGCCAGCAGTTTCCCTCCGGGACAGGGAATCTACGAGCAGTACTTC.

The chain couples TRBV5-1 to TRBJ2-7; 7 bases agree with TRBD2. The CDR3 runs 12 residues. V trimming: 0 bases; J trimming: 6 bases; junction bases outside the gene matches: 0. Germline CDR1 SGHRS, CDR2 YFSETQ. The CDR3 nucleotides read TGCGCCAGCAGCTTGGCGGGAGGCGAGCAGTACTTC. Translating gives CASSLAGGEQYF. Combining the CDR3 with reference TRBV5-1 and TRBJ2-7 gives the whole variable domain KAGVTQTPRYLIKTRGQQVTLSCSPISGHRSVSWYQQTPGQGLQFLFEYFSETQRNKGNFPGRFSGRQFSNSRSEMNVSTLELGDSALYLCASSLAGGEQYFGPGTRLTVT.

This chain uses TRBV6-1 with TRBJ2-1, with 7 bases aligning to TRBD1. Looked up from germline, CDR1 is MNHNS and CDR2 is SASEGT. V gave up 9 bases and J gave up 15 bases; unmatched junction bases: 8. The CDR3 contains 10 residues. The CDR3 region is CARTGSARFF. As DNA, the CDR3 is TGTGCCAGGACAGGGTCGGCTCGGTTCTTC.

This chain uses TRBV7-6 with TRBJ1-6; maybe TRBD1 (5 bases). Germline values: CDR1 SGHVS, CDR2 FNYEAQ. The germline V and J ends were trimmed by 0 bases and 9 bases, with 15 bases remaining between them. This CDR3 region has 16 residues. Here the CDR3 reads CASSLAKYRRGSPLHF. The CDR3 coding sequence is TGTGCCAGCAGCTTAGCGAAGTACAGGCGAGGTTCACCCCTCCACTTT.

The chain employs TRBV6-4 and TRBJ2-5, with 11 bases that match TRBD2. Germline V gene data show CDR1 as MRHNA and CDR2 as SNTAGT. This CDR3 is 15 amino acids long. The junction had 4 bases not matched to a gene; V was cut back by 5 bases and J by 2 bases. CDR3 loop: CASSFSGRGQETQYF. CDR3 bases: TGTGCCAGCAGTTTTAGCGGGAGGGGGCAAGAGACCCAGTACTTC.

This clone was observed a single time. This chain connects TRBV5-1 to TRBJ2-3, with TRBD1 matching over 9 bases. Germline lookup yields CDR1 SGHRS and CDR2 YFSETQ. This CDR3 is built from 14 residues. Losses at the gene ends were 3 bases for V and 6 bases for J; bases not matched to a gene: 5. The DNA for the CDR3 is TGCGCCAGCAGCTGGGACAGGGTGGGGGATACGCAGTATTTT. This codes for CASSWDRVGDTQYF.

The rearrangement uses TRBV7-9 and TRBJ2-1; 8 bases agree with TRBD1. V trimming: 4 bases; J trimming: 0 bases; junction bases outside the gene matches: 5. Germline V gene sequence: CDR1 SEHNR, CDR2 FQNEAQ (reference sequence). The CDR3 consists of 16 residues. In DNA, the CDR3 is TGTGCCAGCAGCTCGGGACAGGCTTCCTCCTACAATGAGCAGTTCTTC. Amino acids: CASSSGQASSYNEQFF.

The chain joins TRBV2 to TRBJ2-7; 8 bases align to TRBD2. The V and J ends lost 3 bases and 2 bases, in that order; junction bases with no gene match: 9. Germline V lookup: CDR1 SNHLY, CDR2 FYNNEI. CDR3 length: 16 amino acids. The CDR3 is CASSEDGGRHPYEQYF. CDR3 DNA sequence: TGTGCCAGCAGTGAGGACGGCGGGAGGCACCCCTACGAGCAGTACTTC. The full variable domain, completed using reference TRBV2 and TRBJ2-7, is EPEVTQTPSHQVTQMGQEVILRCVPISNHLYFYWYRQILGQKVEFLVSFYNNEISEKSEIFDDQFSVERPDGSNFTLKIRSTKLEDSAMYFCASSEDGGRHPYEQYFGPGTRLTVT.

This clone came up a few times. The chain combines TRBV4-3 with TRBJ2-3; TRBD2 agrees at 8 bases. V was clipped by 0 bases and J by 2 bases; unmatched bases: 4. Germline values: CDR1 LGHNA, CDR2 YSLEER. This CDR3 region has 16 residues. The CDR3 region has the DNA TGCGCCAGCAGCCAAGAAGATAGCGGGAACACAGATACGCAGTATTTT. Protein: CASSQEDSGNTDTQYF.

This sequence joins TRBV19 and TRBJ2-7, with 9 bases aligning to TRBD1. Trimming removed 5 bases from V and 0 bases from J; junction bases left unmatched: 17. Germline V lookup: CDR1 LNHDA, CDR2 SQIVND (reference sequence). The CDR3 extends over 19 amino acids. The CDR3 here is CASSSQISPYRGHSYEQYF. The CDR3 nucleotides read TGTGCCAGTAGTTCACAAATTAGCCCGTACAGGGGGCACTCCTACGAGCAGTACTTC.

J is TRBJ1-1 and V is TRBV5-4, with unresolved D. Trimming left V 4 bases short and J 3 bases short, with 13 bases between. The CDR3 loop spans 14 amino acids. In germline, CDR1 is SGHNT, CDR2 YYREEE (reference sequence). DNA of the CDR3: TGTGCCAGCAGCCCGTTACCTCGGGACACTGAAGCTTTCTTT. This encodes CASSPLPRDTEAFF. Drawing the rest from reference TRBV5-4 and TRBJ1-1, the complete variable domain is ETGVTQSPTHLIKTRGQQVTLRCSSQSGHNTVSWYQQALGQGPQFIFQYYREEENGRGNFPPRFSGLQFPNYSSELNVNALELDDSALYLCASSPLPRDTEAFFGQGTRLTVV.

The V and J genes are TRBV15 and TRBJ1-1; a possible D gene is TRBD1 (6 bases). Trimming took off 2 bases at V and 5 bases at J, with 12 bases between the two ends. This CDR3 has 14 amino acids. The germline gives CDR1 LNHNV, CDR2 YYDKDF (reference sequence). The CDR3 nucleotides are TGTGCCACCAGCAGACCACAGGGATTAACTGAAGCTTTCTTT. This codes for CATSRPQGLTEAFF.

The chain uses TRBV7-2 and TRBJ1-2, with unresolved D. With 5 bases removed from V and 4 bases from J, the gap between germline ends came to 8 bases. In germline, CDR1 is SGHTA, CDR2 FQGNSA. This CDR3 is built from 12 residues. CDR3 amino acids: CASSKNSYGYTF. As DNA, the CDR3 is TGTGCCAGCAGCAAGAACAGCTATGGCTACACCTTC.

This rearrangement joins TRBV4-1 to TRBJ2-5, with 10 bases lining up with TRBD2. Trimming took 4 bases from V and 5 from J; bases not matched to a gene: 4. This CDR3 region has 14 residues. The V gene's germline CDR1 is MGHRA and CDR2 YSYEKL. Here the CDR3 DNA reads TGCGCCAGCAGCCTTCTAGCGGGAGTGGAGACCCAGTACTTC. This encodes CASSLLAGVETQYF.

This chain connects TRBV7-2 to TRBJ2-7; D possibly corresponds to TRBD2 (6 bases). V was cut by 2 bases and J by 5 bases, with 13 bases left in between. The CDR3 covers 14 residues. Per germline, CDR1 SGHTA and CDR2 FQGNSA. CDR3 protein: CASSLLGLANEQYF. The DNA of the CDR3 is TGTGCCAGCAGCTTATTAGGGCTAGCGAACGAGCAGTACTTC.

This clone showed up just once. V gene TRBV2 combines with J gene TRBJ2-7, with D hard to call. The ends were cut back, 3 bases at V and 2 bases at J, with 8 bases in the middle. The CDR3 length is 13 residues. In germline, CDR1 is SNHLY, CDR2 FYNNEI. The CDR3 bases are TGTGCCAGCAGTGATTGGACCCCCTACGAGCAGTACTTC. This encodes CASSDWTPYEQYF.

The chain uses TRBV5-4 and TRBJ2-7; D uncertain. Germline loops: CDR1 SGHNT, CDR2 YYREEE (reference sequence). V was trimmed by 0 bases and J by 8 bases, leaving 15 bases between them. The CDR3 has 14 residues. In DNA form, the CDR3 reads TGTGCCAGCAGCTTGGCCGGCAGAGTAGAACAGCAGTACTTC. This sequence encodes CASSLAGRVEQQYF.

The chain has TRBV4-1 and TRBJ2-1; D is possibly TRBD1 (5 bases). The CDR3 has 17 residues. V was trimmed by 1 base and J by 5 bases, leaving 18 bases between them. Per the germline V gene, CDR1 is MGHRA and CDR2 is YSYEKL. For the CDR3, the DNA is TGCGCCAGCAGCCAAGTAGGGGTTGAGAGGTTAGACAATGAGCAGTTCTTC. Translating gives CASSQVGVERLDNEQFF.

The rearrangement uses TRBV14 and TRBJ2-7; D assignment may be TRBD1 or TRBD2 (5 bases each). The V and J ends lost 3 bases and 3 bases respectively, with 21 bases between them. CDR3 length: 17 amino acids. The germline CDR1 and CDR2 sequences are SGHDN and FVKESK. In DNA form, the CDR3 reads TGTGCCAGCAGCCAGCTTGGACTCCTGGGGGTAGACTACGAGCAGTACTTC. Its protein is CASSQLGLLGVDYEQYF.

Points on this clone: Other nucleotide sequences in the sample specify the same CDR3. V gene TRBV29-1 combines with J gene TRBJ1-1; tentatively, D is TRBD1 (5 bases). The CDR3 totals 11 residues. Between the trimmed V and J ends, which lost 3 bases and 5 bases, there was a span of 7 bases. Germline V CDR1 and CDR2: SQVTM, ANQGSEA. The chain's CDR3 is CSVEGGTEAFF. In DNA form, the CDR3 reads TGCAGCGTTGAGGGGGGGACTGAAGCTTTCTTT.

The V and J genes are TRBV7-9 and TRBJ1-2; 7 bases agree with TRBD1. From germline, CDR1 is SEHNR and CDR2 FQNEAQ (reference sequence). Trimming removed 7 bases from V and 5 bases from J; junction bases left unmatched: 13. The CDR3 has 15 residues. CDR3 sequence: CASNYNGDSLYGYTF. The CDR3 coding sequence is TGTGCCAGCAACTATAATGGGGACAGTCTATATGGCTACACCTTC.